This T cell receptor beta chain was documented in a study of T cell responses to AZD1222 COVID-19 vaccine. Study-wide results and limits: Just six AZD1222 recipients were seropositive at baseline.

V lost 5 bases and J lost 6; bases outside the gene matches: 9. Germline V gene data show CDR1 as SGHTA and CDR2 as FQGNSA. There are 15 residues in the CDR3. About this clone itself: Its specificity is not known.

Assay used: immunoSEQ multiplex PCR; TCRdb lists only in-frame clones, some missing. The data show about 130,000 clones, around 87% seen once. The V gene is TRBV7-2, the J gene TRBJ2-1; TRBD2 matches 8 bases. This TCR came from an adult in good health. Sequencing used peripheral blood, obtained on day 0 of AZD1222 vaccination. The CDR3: CASSLRAGAGNEQFF. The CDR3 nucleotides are TGTGCCAGCAGCCTCCGAGCGGGAGCTGGCAATGAGCAGTTCTTC. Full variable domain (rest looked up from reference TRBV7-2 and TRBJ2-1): GAGVSQSPSNKVTEKGKDVELRCDPISGHTALYWYRQSLGQGLEFLIYFQGNSAPDKSGLPSDRFSAERTGGSVSTLTIQRTQQEDSAVYLCASSLRAGAGNEQFFGPGTRLTVL.